The 17 T cell receptor beta chains in this list originate from one sample, sequenced in a study of human T cells and chemical hapten exposure. As to time point: patch test 2, 6 weeks after DPC sensitization. This sample's treatment: therapeutic diphenylcyclopropenone sensitization with weekly scalp DPC. Each CDR3 protein gets one entry after TCRdb re-called the RACE reads with MiXCR. The sample lists a few hundred thousand distinct CDR3 sequences, around 6% occurring once. The source material was whole blood, sampled in connection with sensitization to the hapten diphenylcyclopropenone (DPC). These receptors originate from a woman younger than 35 with alopecia areata. Some clones in this sample may be carry-over from other donors' samples.

The J gene is TRBJ1-3, the V gene TRBV9; D is unclear. V was trimmed by 0 bases and J by 3 bases, leaving 13 bases between them. CDR3 length equals 16 residues. The germline gives CDR1 SGDLS, CDR2 YYNGEE. For the CDR3, the DNA is TGTGCCAGCAGCGTAGGCAGGCACTATCTTGGAAACACCATATATTTT. Its translation: CASSVGRHYLGNTIYF.

The rearrangement links TRBV6-5 to TRBJ2-5, with D tentatively TRBD1 or TRBD2 (7 bases each). CDR3 length equals 15 residues. In germline, CDR1 is MNHEY, CDR2 SVGAGI. The V end lost 5 bases, the J end lost 5 bases, and 18 bases lay between the germline ends. The CDR3 here is CASSLETGRGETQYF. DNA for the CDR3: TGTGCCAGCAGTCTGGAGACAGGGAGGGGTGAGACCCAGTACTTC.

This chain uses TRBV7-8 with TRBJ2-2, with 7 bases aligning to TRBD1. Trimming at V came to 5 bases and at J to 5 bases, leaving 8 bases not matched to a gene. Germline V gene sequence: CDR1 SGHVS, CDR2 FQNEAQ. The CDR3 length is 15 residues. The CDR3 nucleotides read TGTGCCAGCAGCCATGTGACAGGGTCAACCGGGGAGCTGTTTTTT. Amino acid sequence: CASSHVTGSTGELFF.

This clonotype has a handful of counts. This chain links TRBV5-5 with TRBJ1-3; tentatively, D is TRBD1 (5 bases). The ends were cut back, 2 bases at V and 0 bases at J, with 15 bases in the middle. The germline gives CDR1 SGHKS, CDR2 YYEKEE (reference sequence). There are 17 residues in the CDR3. CDR3 nucleotides: TGTGCCAGCAGCTTCGACAGCTTCCCTGGCTCTGGAAACACCATATATTTT. Protein product: CASSFDSFPGSGNTIYF. Variable domain in full (rest from reference TRBV5-5 and TRBJ1-3): DAGVTQSPTHLIKTRGQQVTLRCSPISGHKSVSWYQQVLGQGPQFIFQYYEKEERGRGNFPDRFSARQFPNYSSELNVNALLLGDSALYLCASSFDSFPGSGNTIYFGEGSWLTVV.

This clonotype was counted a few times. The chain joins TRBV7-6 to TRBJ2-1; possible D gene TRBD1, 6 bases. Trimming pared 2 bases from V and 7 bases from J, leaving 15 bases between. The CDR3 has 15 amino acids. The V gene's germline CDR1 is SGHVS and CDR2 FNYEAQ. The CDR3 is CASSLPLQGLNEQFF. The CDR3 region has the DNA TGTGCCAGCAGCTTACCCTTACAGGGTTTGAATGAGCAGTTCTTC.

The CDR3 reads CASSLEEGRYEQFF. Here the CDR3 DNA reads TGCGCCAGCAGCCTTGAGGAGGGGAGGTATGAGCAGTTCTTC. This sequence joins TRBV4-3 and TRBJ2-1, with D possibly being TRBD2 (6 bases). From germline, CDR1 is LGHNA and CDR2 YSLEER. This CDR3 is built from 14 residues. V gave up 4 bases and J gave up 8 bases, with 15 bases separating them.

In its sample, this clonotype was seen many times. The chain links TRBV29-1 to TRBJ2-7; 7 nucleotides align to TRBD1. CDR3 size: 12 residues. V dropped 3 bases and J dropped 5; count of bases not matched to a gene: 4. CDR1 is SQVTM, CDR2 ANQGSEA, per germline. The CDR3 nucleotides read TGCAGCGTTGATACAGGGGCAAACGAGCAGTACTTC. It specifies CSVDTGANEQYF.

The rearrangement joins TRBV6-5 to TRBJ1-3; D gene ambiguous. Germline values: CDR1 MNHEY, CDR2 SVGAGI. V dropped 0 bases and J dropped 7 bases, with 13 bases sitting between them. The CDR3 covers 15 residues. CDR3 coding DNA: TGTGCCAGCAGTTACTCGGCGTATGGCCCTAACACCATATATTTT. It specifies CASSYSAYGPNTIYF.

The chain carries TRBV4-3 and TRBJ1-1; 8 positions agree with TRBD1. From germline, CDR1 is LGHNA and CDR2 YSLEER. V was clipped by 4 bases and J by 4 bases; unmatched bases: 2. The CDR3 spans 13 residues. The CDR3 bases are TGCGCCAGCAGCCGGGACAGGAGCACTGAAGCTTTCTTT. It encodes CASSRDRSTEAFF.

This clonotype showed up just a few times. The CDR3 region has the DNA TGCAGCGTTGCTCAAGGGACAGGGGAGCATCAGCCCCAGCATTTT. It is translated as CSVAQGTGEHQPQHF. V is TRBV29-1 and J is TRBJ1-5, with 10 bases fitting TRBD1. CDR1 is SQVTM and CDR2 is ANQGSEA in the germline V gene. V trimming: 4 bases; J trimming: 5 bases; junction bases outside the gene matches: 8. The CDR3 is 15 residues long.

This clonotype was picked up many times. J is TRBJ1-5 and V is TRBV5-6; the D is unclear. Germline values: CDR1 SGHDT, CDR2 YYEEEE. Trimming pared 4 bases from V and 2 bases from J, leaving 16 bases between. The CDR3 runs to 16 residues. The chain's CDR3 is CASSHAGSVGNQPQHF. The CDR3 region has the DNA TGTGCCAGCAGCCATGCGGGGTCGGTGGGCAATCAGCCCCAGCATTTT.

This chain links TRBV7-9 with TRBJ2-6; no definite D call. Trimming cost V 5 bases and J 0 bases, with 11 bases left between them. Germline V gives CDR1 SEHNR, CDR2 FQNEAQ (reference sequence). The CDR3 runs to 16 residues. CDR3 DNA: TGTGCCAGCAGCCCAGCAGGTCCCTCTGGGGCCAACGTCCTGACTTTC. Residues: CASSPAGPSGANVLTF.

The chain has TRBV12-3 or TRBV12-4 and TRBJ1-2, with 7 bases identical to TRBD1. The trim removed 3 bases at V and 1 base at J, leaving 11 bases unmatched. The CDR3 is 17 amino acids. CDR3 amino acids: CASSFLAMTGLNYGYTF. The DNA for the CDR3 is TGTGCCAGCAGTTTCCTCGCTATGACAGGGCTTAACTATGGCTACACCTTC.

This clonotype was detected only a few times. J is TRBJ2-3 and V is TRBV7-2; TRBD2 matches at 10 bases. The CDR3 length is 15 residues. V was pared by 3 bases and J by 5 bases, with 5 bases of the junction left unmatched. Germline V gene data show CDR1 as SGHTA and CDR2 as FQGNSA. CDR3 loop: CASSFTSGVGDTQYF. CDR3 in DNA: TGTGCCAGCAGCTTTACTAGCGGGGTGGGAGATACGCAGTATTTT.

CDR3 sequence: CATRLAGSTDTQYF. The CDR3 nucleotides read TGTGCCACCAGACTAGCGGGGAGCACAGATACGCAGTATTTT. The chain joins TRBV12-3 or TRBV12-4 to TRBJ2-3; 11 nucleotides line up with TRBD2. This CDR3 is 14 amino acids long. Trimming removed 10 bases from V and 0 bases from J; junction bases left unmatched: 3.

CDR3 region: CASSWGQPSNTIYF. The CDR3, as DNA: TGTGCCAGCAGTTGGGGACAGCCTTCAAACACCATATATTTT. The chain uses TRBV6-5 and TRBJ1-3; TRBD1 matches 7 bases. Germline V gives CDR1 MNHEY, CDR2 SVGAGI. The CDR3 covers 14 residues. V was clipped by 4 bases and J by 6 bases; unmatched bases: 6.

This clonotype has a handful of counts. V usage is TRBV6-1 and J usage is TRBJ1-4, with D perhaps TRBD1 (5 bases). Trimming took 7 bases from V and 0 from J, leaving 12 bases between them. Germline assignment: CDR1 MNHNS and CDR2 SASEGT. CDR3 length equals 15 residues. CDR3 protein: CASILGASTNEKLFF. Written as DNA, the CDR3 is TGTGCCAGCATCTTAGGGGCTTCAACTAATGAAAAACTGTTTTTT.